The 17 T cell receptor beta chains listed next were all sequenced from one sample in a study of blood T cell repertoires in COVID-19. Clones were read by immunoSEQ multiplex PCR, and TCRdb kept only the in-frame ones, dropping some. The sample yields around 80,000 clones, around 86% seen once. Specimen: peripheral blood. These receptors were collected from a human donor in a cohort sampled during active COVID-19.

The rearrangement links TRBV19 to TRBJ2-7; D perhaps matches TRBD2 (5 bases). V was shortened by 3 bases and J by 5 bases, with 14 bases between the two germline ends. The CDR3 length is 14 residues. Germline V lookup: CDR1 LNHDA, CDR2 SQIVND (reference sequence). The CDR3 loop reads CASSMVGLPHEQYF. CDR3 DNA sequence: TGTGCCAGTAGTATGGTCGGACTGCCCCACGAGCAGTACTTC.

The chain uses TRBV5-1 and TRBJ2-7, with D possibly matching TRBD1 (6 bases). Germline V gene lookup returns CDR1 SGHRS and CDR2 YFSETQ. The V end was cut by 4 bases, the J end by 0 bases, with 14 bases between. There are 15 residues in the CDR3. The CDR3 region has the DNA TGCGCCAGCAGCGAACAGGGACAAATCTCCTACGAGCAGTACTTC. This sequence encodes CASSEQGQISYEQYF.

This CDR3 reads CASSYAGQNTDTQYF. The DNA of the CDR3 is TGTGCCAGCAGTTACGCAGGACAGAACACAGATACGCAGTATTTT. The J gene is TRBJ2-3, the V gene TRBV6-5, with D possibly matching TRBD1 (6 bases). Trimming left V 2 bases short and J 2 bases short, with 11 bases between. Germline V gives CDR1 MNHEY, CDR2 SVGAGI. The length of the CDR3 is 15 residues.

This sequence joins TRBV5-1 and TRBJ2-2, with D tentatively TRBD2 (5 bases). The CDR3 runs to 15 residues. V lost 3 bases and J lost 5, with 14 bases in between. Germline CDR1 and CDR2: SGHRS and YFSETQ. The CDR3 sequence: CASSSDLGPTGELFF. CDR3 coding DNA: TGCGCCAGCAGCTCGGACTTAGGCCCTACCGGGGAGCTGTTTTTT.

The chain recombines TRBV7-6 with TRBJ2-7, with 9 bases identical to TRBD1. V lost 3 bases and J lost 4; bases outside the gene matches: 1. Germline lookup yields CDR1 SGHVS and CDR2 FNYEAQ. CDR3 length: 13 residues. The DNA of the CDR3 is TGTGCCAGCAGCTTGACAGGGGGTTACGAGCAGTACTTC. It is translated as CASSLTGGYEQYF. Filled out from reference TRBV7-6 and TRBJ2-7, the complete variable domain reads GAGVSQSPRYKVTKRGQDVALRCDPISGHVSLYWYRQALGQGPEFLTYFNYEAQQDKSGLPNDRFSAERPEGSISTLTIQRTEQRDSAMYRCASSLTGGYEQYFGPGTRLTVT.

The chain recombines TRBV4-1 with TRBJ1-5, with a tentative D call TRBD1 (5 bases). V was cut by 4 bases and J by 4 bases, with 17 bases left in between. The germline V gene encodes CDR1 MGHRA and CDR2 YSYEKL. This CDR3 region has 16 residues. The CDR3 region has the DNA TGCGCCAGCAGCCCTTGGCCTGCCGGGGGAAATCAGCCCCAGCATTTT. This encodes CASSPWPAGGNQPQHF.

CDR3 region: CASSQAGFTLNEQYF. In DNA form, the CDR3 reads TGTGCCAGCAGCCAGGCGGGATTCACCCTCAACGAGCAGTACTTC. The chain recombines TRBV3-1 (or the pseudogene TRBV3-2) with TRBJ2-7, with a possible D match to TRBD2 (6 bases). The CDR3 has 15 residues. Trimming cost V 3 bases and J 5 bases, with 17 bases left between them. CDR1 is LGHDT, CDR2 YNNKEL, per germline (reference sequence).

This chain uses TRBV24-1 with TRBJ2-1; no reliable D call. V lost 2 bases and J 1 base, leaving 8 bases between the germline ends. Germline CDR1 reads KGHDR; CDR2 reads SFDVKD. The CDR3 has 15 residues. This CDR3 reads CATSDSADSYNEQFF. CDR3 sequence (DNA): TGTGCCACCAGTGATTCGGCGGATTCCTACAATGAGCAGTTCTTC.

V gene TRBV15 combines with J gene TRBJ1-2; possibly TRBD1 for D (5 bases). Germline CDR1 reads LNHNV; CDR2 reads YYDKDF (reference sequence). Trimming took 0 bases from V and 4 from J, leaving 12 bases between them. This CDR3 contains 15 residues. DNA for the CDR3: TGTGCCACCAGCAGAGAAGGGGCAGTGGTCTATGGCTACACCTTC. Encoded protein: CATSREGAVVYGYTF.

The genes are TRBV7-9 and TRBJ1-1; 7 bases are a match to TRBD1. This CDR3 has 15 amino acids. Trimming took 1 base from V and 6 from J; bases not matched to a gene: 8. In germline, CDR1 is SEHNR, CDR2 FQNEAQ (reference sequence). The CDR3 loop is CASSLGGTVFSEAFF. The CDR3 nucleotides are TGTGCCAGCAGCTTAGGGGGGACAGTTTTTTCTGAAGCTTTCTTT.

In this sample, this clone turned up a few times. The CDR3, as DNA: TGTGCCAGCAGTTTATTAACCGGGGAGCTGTTTTTT. This encodes CASSLLTGELFF. This chain uses TRBV28 with TRBJ2-2; the D is unclear. The CDR3 sequence is 12 residues long. Trimming took 1 base from V and 5 from J, leaving 2 bases between them. Germline V gene lookup returns CDR1 MDHEN and CDR2 SYDVKM.

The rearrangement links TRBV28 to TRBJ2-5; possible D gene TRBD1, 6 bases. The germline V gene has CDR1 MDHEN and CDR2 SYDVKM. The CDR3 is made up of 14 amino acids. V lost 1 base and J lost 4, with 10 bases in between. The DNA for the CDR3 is TGTGCCAGCAGTTTATCCCAGGGGAGAGAGACCCAGTACTTC. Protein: CASSLSQGRETQYF.

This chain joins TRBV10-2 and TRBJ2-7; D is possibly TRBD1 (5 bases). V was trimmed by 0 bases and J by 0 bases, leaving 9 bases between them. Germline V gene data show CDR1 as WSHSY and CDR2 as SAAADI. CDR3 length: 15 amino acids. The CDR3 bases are TGCGCCAGCAGTGAGTCGAGGCAGGGCTCCTACGAGCAGTACTTC. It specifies CASSESRQGSYEQYF.

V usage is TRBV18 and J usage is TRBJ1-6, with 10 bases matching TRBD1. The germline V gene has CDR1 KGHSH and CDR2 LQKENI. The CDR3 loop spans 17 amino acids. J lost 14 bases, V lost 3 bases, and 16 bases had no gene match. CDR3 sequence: CASSPTGTGDNPSTLHF. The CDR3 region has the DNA TGTGCCAGCTCACCTACCGGGACAGGGGACAACCCCTCCACCCTCCACTTT. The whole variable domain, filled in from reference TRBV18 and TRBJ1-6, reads NAGVMQNPRHLVRRRGQEARLRCSPMKGHSHVYWYRQLPEEGLKFMVYLQKENIIDESGMPKERFSAEFPKEGPSILRIQQVVRGDSAAYFCASSPTGTGDNPSTLHFGNGTRLTVT.

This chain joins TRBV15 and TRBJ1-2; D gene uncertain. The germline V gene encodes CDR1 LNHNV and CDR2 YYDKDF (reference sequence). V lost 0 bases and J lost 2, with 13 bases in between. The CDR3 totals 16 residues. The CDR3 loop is CATSRDRGILNYGYTF. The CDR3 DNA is TGTGCCACCAGCAGAGATCGCGGGATCTTAAACTATGGCTACACCTTC.

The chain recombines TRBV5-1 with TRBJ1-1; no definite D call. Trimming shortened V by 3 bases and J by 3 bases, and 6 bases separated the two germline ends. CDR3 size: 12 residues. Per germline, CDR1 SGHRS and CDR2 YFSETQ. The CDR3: CASSSRDTEAFF. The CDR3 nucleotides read TGCGCCAGCAGCTCCCGGGACACTGAAGCTTTCTTT.

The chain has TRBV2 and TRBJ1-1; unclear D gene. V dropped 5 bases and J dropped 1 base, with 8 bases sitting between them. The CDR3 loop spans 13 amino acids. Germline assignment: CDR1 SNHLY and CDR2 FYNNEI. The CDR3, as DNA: TGTGCCAGCAGTTCTTACAGGAACACTGAAGCTTTCTTT. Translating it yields CASSSYRNTEAFF.